The 2 T cell receptor beta chains below come from one sample, sequenced in a study of shared clonotypes between healthy human individuals. Here immunoSEQ multiplex PCR was the method, and the copy in TCRdb shows in-frame clones only, minus some. Counted here are over a million clones, 75% occurring once; the ten biggest clones make up approximately 1.5%. Sequenced: memory CD4+ T cells sorted from blood. Noted subset: CD45RA-negative fraction. All receptors come from a man aged 18 to 30 in good health.

This sequence joins TRBV5-8 and TRBJ2-7; D unresolved. This CDR3 comprises 11 residues. Trimming left V 3 bases short and J 7 bases short, with 8 bases between. Germline V gives CDR1 SGHTS, CDR2 YDEGEE. This chain's CDR3 is CASSSKREQYF. For the CDR3, the DNA is TGTGCCAGCAGCTCCAAAAGGGAGCAGTACTTC.

The chain employs TRBV19 and TRBJ1-2; D gene uncertain. Trimming shortened V by 6 bases and J by 2 bases, and 10 bases separated the two germline ends. Per the germline V gene, CDR1 is LNHDA and CDR2 is SQIVND (reference sequence). This CDR3 has 13 amino acids. CDR3 protein: CASRQDGNYGYTF. CDR3 DNA: TGTGCCAGTAGACAAGACGGAAACTATGGCTACACCTTC.